Below, 3 T cell receptor beta chains from the same sample are listed, as sequenced in a study of shared clonotypes between healthy human individuals. Profiling relied on immunoSEQ multiplex PCR, and the TCRdb table lists in-frame clones only, not all of them. Among 950,000 to 1,100,000 clones listed, about 84% were seen once. The sample was memory CD4+ T cells from PBMCs. As to subset: CD45RA-negative fraction. These receptors were taken from a man aged 18 to 30 in good health. Some clones in this sample may be carry-over from other donors' samples.

A word on this clone: Different DNA sequences within this sample yield the same CDR3. This chain links TRBV28 with TRBJ2-3; D not resolved. V shed 4 bases and J shed 0 bases, with 5 bases lying between them. The CDR3 totals 13 residues. CDR1 MDHEN and CDR2 SYDVKM come from the germline V gene. The CDR3 DNA sequence: TGTGCCAGCAGTTCGGTTAGCACAGATACGCAGTATTTT. It translates to CASSSVSTDTQYF.

This chain connects TRBV19 to TRBJ1-2; possibly TRBD1 for D (5 bases). V was trimmed by 3 bases and J by 1 base, leaving 9 bases between them. This CDR3 contains 14 residues. CDR1 is LNHDA and CDR2 is SQIVND in the germline V gene (reference sequence). The CDR3 region is CASSMTANNYGYTF. The CDR3 nucleotides are TGTGCCAGTAGTATGACAGCGAATAACTATGGCTACACCTTC. Full variable domain (outside the CDR3, taken from reference TRBV19 and TRBJ1-2): DGGITQSPKYLFRKEGQNVTLSCEQNLNHDAMYWYRQDPGQGLRLIYYSQIVNDFQKGDIAEGYSVSREKKESFPLTVTSAQKNPTAFYLCASSMTANNYGYTFGSGTRLTVV.

The chain uses TRBV5-6 and TRBJ2-5; 9 bases fit TRBD2. J gave up 0 bases and V 1 base, and 1 base lay outside the gene matches. This CDR3 comprises 15 residues. Germline values: CDR1 SGHDT, CDR2 YYEEEE. The CDR3 DNA reads as TGTGCCAGCAGCTTGACTAGCGGGTACCAAGAGACCCAGTACTTC. This encodes CASSLTSGYQETQYF.